A selection of T cell receptor beta chains follows, all from one sample in a study of technical replicates of blood from a handful of donors. The protocol was immunoSEQ multiplex PCR, while the TCRdb copy is restricted to in-frame clones and leaves out a portion. The top ten hold approximately 0.28% of the sample, which has tens of thousands of clones, 80% to 95% seen once. Source material: T cells isolated from PBMCs. The receptors come from a human donor in good health. The CDR3 runs from the conserved cysteine through the conserved F or W.

V	J	CDR3
TRBV2	TRBJ1-6	CASSPGQGAWNSPLHF
TRBV11-2	TRBJ2-7	CASSLFTGQGYEQYF
TRBV28	TRBJ2-1	CASSLQGGSYNEQFF
TRBV6-1	TRBJ2-2	CASSRGRNTGELFF
TRBV2	TRBJ1-1	CASTRGGAFLNTEAFF
TRBV27	TRBJ2-2	CASRSSGSTGELFF
TRBV28	TRBJ1-6	CASSPPGQYNNSPLHF
TRBV28	TRBJ1-4	CASSLGLGLANEKLFF
TRBV5-1	TRBJ1-3	CASRVVAGQGNTIYF
TRBV4-1	TRBJ1-1	CASSQDRVAGNTEAFF
TRBV18	TRBJ2-1	CASSPLYGGNEQFF
TRBV27	TRBJ2-7	CASSPNGHTYEQYF
TRBV4-1	TRBJ1-5	CASRPQGPQGQPQHF
TRBV9	TRBJ2-1	CASSPREGLSYNEQFF
TRBV4-1	TRBJ2-7	CASSNGLADHEQYF
TRBV5-1	TRBJ1-1	CASSLAGQGFMNTEAFF
TRBV4-1	TRBJ2-7	CASSQAHGTAAYEQYF
TRBV13	TRBJ2-3	CASSARTSGGDTDTQYF
TRBV15	TRBJ2-2	CATSRLEEGPSGELFF
TRBV30	TRBJ2-3	CARLGGGGTDTQYF
TRBV29-1	TRBJ2-5	CSVEYDRRETQYF
TRBV7-3	TRBJ2-1	CASSPLAGGSNEQFF
TRBV9	TRBJ1-2	CASSVEGTAHYGYTF
TRBV5-6	TRBJ2-4	CASSSVQGKAKNIQYF
TRBV4-1	TRBJ2-7	CASSQATSGTSYEQYF
TRBV11-2	TRBJ2-2	CASSLGWASNTGELFF
TRBV19	TRBJ1-1	CASSEGKAAEAFF
TRBV11-2	TRBJ2-5	CASSLSLGGAQETQYF
TRBV5-5	TRBJ1-2	CASSLNRPTNYGYTF
TRBV18	TRBJ1-4	CASSPRTVRDEKLFF
TRBV9	TRBJ2-1	CASSVKPGLAEQFF
TRBV5-1	TRBJ2-7	CASSSRQGAYEQYF
TRBV5-6	TRBJ1-2	CASSLTGAIYGYTF